The 14 T cell receptor beta chains below come from one sample, sequenced in a study of shared clonotypes between healthy human individuals. The method was immunoSEQ multiplex PCR; TCRdb's version includes in-frame clones alone and lacks a portion of them. This sample has about 1 million clones, with 60% to 80% found just once. Sequenced sample: memory CD4+ T cells sorted from blood. The sample's subset: CD45RA-negative fraction. The receptors were sampled from a man aged 18 to 29 in good health.

The V call is TRBV7-2, the J call TRBJ2-1, with 10 bases matching TRBD2. The J segment lost 7 bases and the V segment lost 5 bases, leaving 14 bases of the junction unmatched. There are 17 residues in the CDR3. CDR1 and CDR2 (germline): SGHTA, FQGNSA. The CDR3 sequence is CASSPTSLLAGDNEQFF. The CDR3, as DNA: TGTGCCAGCAGCCCTACGAGTTTGCTAGCGGGAGATAATGAGCAGTTCTTC. Supplemented by reference TRBV7-2 and TRBJ2-1, the full variable domain reads GAGVSQSPSNKVTEKGKDVELRCDPISGHTALYWYRQSLGQGLEFLIYFQGNSAPDKSGLPSDRFSAERTGGSVSTLTIQRTQQEDSAVYLCASSPTSLLAGDNEQFFGPGTRLTVL.

This chain connects TRBV6-6 to TRBJ2-2; tentative D call: TRBD1 (5 bases). V was shortened by 2 bases and J by 4 bases, with 5 bases between the two germline ends. Germline CDR1 reads MNHNY; CDR2 reads SVGAGI (reference sequence). CDR3 length equals 13 residues. The CDR3: CASSYGATGELFF. The DNA for the CDR3 is TGTGCCAGCAGTTACGGGGCCACCGGGGAGCTGTTTTTT.

The V call is TRBV5-6, the J call TRBJ2-7; no reliable D call. The CDR3 has 12 amino acids. The ends were cut back, 9 bases at V and 3 bases at J, with 13 bases in the middle. In germline, CDR1 is SGHDT, CDR2 YYEEEE. The CDR3 region is CATGFGFYEQYF. CDR3 DNA sequence: TGTGCCACCGGATTCGGCTTCTACGAGCAGTACTTC.

In this sample, this clone turned up once. The chain has TRBV6-4 and TRBJ2-7; 11 nucleotides agree with TRBD2. CDR3 length: 16 residues. After removal of 2 bases from V and 1 base from J, the junction contained 4 bases not matched to a gene. The germline CDR1 and CDR2 sequences are MRHNA and SNTAGT. The CDR3 DNA reads TGTGCCAGCAGTGACCCCGGACTAGCGGGTTCCTACGAGCAGTACTTC. It specifies CASSDPGLAGSYEQYF.

The CDR3 loop is CASSEVEISGYTF. The CDR3 DNA reads TGTGCCAGCAGCGAGGTTGAAATAAGTGGCTACACCTTC. The chain is built from TRBV7-2 and TRBJ1-2; D unclear. V lost 5 bases and J 7 bases, leaving 14 bases between the germline ends. CDR1 is SGHTA and CDR2 is FQGNSA in the germline V gene. The CDR3 has 13 amino acids.

This chain uses TRBV27 with TRBJ1-1, with D perhaps TRBD1 (6 bases). CDR3 length: 13 residues. Germline V gene data show CDR1 as MNHEY and CDR2 as SMNVEV (reference sequence). Trimming pared 6 bases from V and 4 bases from J, leaving 12 bases between. CDR3 protein: CASRRGFGTEAFF. The CDR3 nucleotides are TGTGCCAGCAGAAGGGGGTTTGGCACTGAAGCTTTCTTT.

In nucleotides, the CDR3 is TGCGCCAGCAGCCACGGAACAGGAGGACAAGAGACCCAGTACTTC. This codes for CASSHGTGGQETQYF. The V and J genes are TRBV5-1 and TRBJ2-5, with D perhaps being TRBD1 or TRBD2 (5 bases each). V was shortened by 4 bases and J by 2 bases, with 15 bases between the two germline ends. CDR3 length: 15 residues. Germline CDR1 is SGHRS and CDR2 is YFSETQ.

Only one count was recorded for this clone. The rearrangement joins TRBV14 to TRBJ2-7; no reliable D call. CDR3 length: 13 residues. Germline V gene data show CDR1 as SGHDN and CDR2 as FVKESK. V lost 0 bases to trimming and J lost 12 bases, with 15 bases between them. In DNA form, the CDR3 reads TGTGCCAGCAGCCAAGATCTAGGCACGGCGATGTACTTC. The encoded protein is CASSQDLGTAMYF. Combining the CDR3 with reference TRBV14 and TRBJ2-7 gives the whole variable domain EAGVTQFPSHSVIEKGQTVTLRCDPISGHDNLYWYRRVMGKEIKFLLHFVKESKQDESGMPNNRFLAERTGGTYSTLKVQPAELEDSGVYFCASSQDLGTAMYFGPGTRLTVT.

This clone was seen only once. The chain employs TRBV5-6 and TRBJ2-1; D is uncertain. Looked up from germline, CDR1 is SGHDT and CDR2 is YYEEEE. This CDR3 contains 17 residues. The germline V and J ends were trimmed by 1 base and 0 bases, with 14 bases remaining between them. The CDR3 sequence is CASSLIWDQSSYNEQFF. CDR3 nucleotide sequence: TGTGCCAGCAGCTTGATCTGGGATCAGAGCTCCTACAATGAGCAGTTCTTC.

The count of this clone is one. It differs at one base from a far larger clone, so likely a read error. The genes are TRBV7-9 and TRBJ1-3, with 7 positions matching TRBD1. Germline-derived CDR1 and CDR2 are SEHNR and FQNEAQ (reference sequence). The CDR3 length is 16 residues. CDR3 sequence (DNA): TGTGCCGGCAGCCCCCGACAGGGTGACTATGGGAACACCATATATTTT. Amino acid sequence: CAGSPRQGDYGNTIYF.

This chain joins TRBV6-5 and TRBJ2-3; D gene uncertain. Trimming cost V 11 bases and J 4 bases, with 16 bases left between them. The CDR3 is 13 amino acids. Germline V gene data show CDR1 as MNHEY and CDR2 as SVGAGI. CDR3 protein: CAPSPRNADTQYF. The CDR3 DNA follows: TGTGCCCCCTCCCCCAGGAATGCAGATACGCAGTATTTT.

Notes on this clone: This same CDR3 is encoded by further DNA sequences in the sample. The chain is built from TRBV6-6 and TRBJ2-3, with D maybe TRBD2 (6 bases). V was shortened by 0 bases and J by 0 bases, with 7 bases between the two germline ends. This CDR3 has 15 residues. CDR1 is MNHNY and CDR2 is SVGAGI in the germline V gene (reference sequence). DNA of the CDR3: TGTGCCAGCAGTTACTCACGGGGGAGCACAGATACGCAGTATTTT. It encodes CASSYSRGSTDTQYF.

A note on this clone: Within the sample, other DNA sequences also encode this same CDR3. The chain is built from TRBV7-2 and TRBJ2-1, with a weak D call TRBD1 (6 bases). CDR1 SGHTA and CDR2 FQGNSA come from the germline V gene. The CDR3 has 14 residues. Trimming took 1 base from V and 4 from J, leaving 8 bases between them. DNA of the CDR3: TGTGCCAGCAGCTTAGGGGGGCTGTACAATGAGCAGTTCTTC. Amino acid sequence: CASSLGGLYNEQFF.

The V gene is TRBV6-6, the J gene TRBJ2-7; a weak D match, TRBD2 (5 bases). The germline V gene encodes CDR1 MNHNY and CDR2 SVGAGI (reference sequence). This CDR3 comprises 15 residues. Trimming took 0 bases from V and 0 from J, leaving 9 bases between them. Here the CDR3 DNA reads TGTGCCAGCAGTTACTCGCAGGACTTCTCCTACGAGCAGTACTTC. Translated: CASSYSQDFSYEQYF.